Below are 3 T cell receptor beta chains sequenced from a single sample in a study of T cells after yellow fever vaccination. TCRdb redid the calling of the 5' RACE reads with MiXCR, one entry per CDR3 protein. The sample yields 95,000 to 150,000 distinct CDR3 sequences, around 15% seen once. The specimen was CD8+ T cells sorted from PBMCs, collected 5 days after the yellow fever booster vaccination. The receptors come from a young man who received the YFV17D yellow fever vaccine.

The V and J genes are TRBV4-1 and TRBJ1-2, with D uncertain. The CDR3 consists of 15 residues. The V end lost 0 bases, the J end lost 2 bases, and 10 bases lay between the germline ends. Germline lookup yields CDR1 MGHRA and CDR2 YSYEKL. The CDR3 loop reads CASSQDQSVNYGYTF. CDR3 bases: TGCGCCAGCAGCCAAGATCAGAGCGTAAACTATGGCTACACCTTC.

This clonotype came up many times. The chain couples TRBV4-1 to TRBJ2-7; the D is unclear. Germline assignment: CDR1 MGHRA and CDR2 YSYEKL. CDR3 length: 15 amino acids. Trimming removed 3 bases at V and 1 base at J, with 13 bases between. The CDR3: CASSQKEQGSYEQYF. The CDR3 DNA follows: TGCGCCAGCAGCCAGAAGGAGCAAGGGTCCTACGAGCAGTACTTC.

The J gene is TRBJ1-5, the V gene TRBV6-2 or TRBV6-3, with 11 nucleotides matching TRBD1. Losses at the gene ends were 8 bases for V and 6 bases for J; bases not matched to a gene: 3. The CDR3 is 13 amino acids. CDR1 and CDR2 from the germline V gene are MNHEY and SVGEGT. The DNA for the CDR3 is TGTGCCAGCTGGACAGGGGGCCTTCAGCCCCAGCATTTT. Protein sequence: CASWTGGLQPQHF.